The rows below give T cell receptor beta chains drawn from one sample of a study of cytomegalovirus exposure and HLA in healthy donors. Clones were sequenced by immunoSEQ multiplex PCR, and TCRdb holds only the in-frame ones, with some missing. The profile shows about 160,000 clones, about four fifths of them singletons. The source material was PBMCs. The receptors come from a man aged 45-65 years in good health and CMV-seropositive. Each CDR3 is given with its conserved first and last residue. D genes are given only for firm matches. Size tells how often a clone was seen (once, few, many) or the class of an expanded clone, and some rows leave it out.

V	size	J	D	DNA	CDR3
TRBV28	NA	TRBJ1-2	TRBD1	TGTGCCAGCAGTATCACCGGGACAGGATACTATGGCTACACCTTC	CASSITGTGYYGYTF
TRBV10-1	NA	TRBJ1-4	NA	TGCGCCAGCAGTGAGTCTCGAGGGGGATCCCAGGGAAAACTGTTTTTT	CASSESRGGSQGKLFF
TRBV7-6	NA	TRBJ1-6	NA	TGTGCCAGCAGCTTAGCCCAGGGGAAGGGACATTCACCCCTCCACTTT	CASSLAQGKGHSPLHF
TRBV4-2	NA	TRBJ1-5	TRBD1	TGTGCCAGCAGCCAAGGCGAAGGGGGCGTGAATCAGCCCCAGCATTTT	CASSQGEGGVNQPQHF
TRBV4-2	NA	TRBJ2-4	TRBD2	TGTGCCAGCAGCCAAGTCGCGGGAGGGCAAGCCAAAAACATTCAGTACTTC	CASSQVAGGQAKNIQYF
TRBV27	NA	TRBJ2-7	NA	TGTGCCAGCAGTTTCTTCAGGGGCTACGAGCAGTACTTC	CASSFFRGYEQYF
TRBV30	once	TRBJ2-7	TRBD2	TGTGCCTGGAGTGCCGGGACTAGCGGGAGGCACGAGCAGTACTTC	CAWSAGTSGRHEQYF
TRBV7-9	NA	TRBJ2-2	NA	TGTGCCAGCAGCCCCCTCTATGGAGGAAACACCGGGGAGCTGTTTTTT	CASSPLYGGNTGELFF
TRBV2	NA	TRBJ1-6	NA	TGTGTGGCAGGGGAATCACCCCTCCACTTT	CVAGESPLHF
TRBV18	NA	TRBJ1-5	NA	TGTGCCAGCTCACCGGGGGAGGACCAGCCCCAGCATTTT	CASSPGEDQPQHF
TRBV6-5	once	TRBJ1-6	NA	TGTGCCAGCACCCGGGCGGGTGACAATTCACCCCTCCACTTT	CASTRAGDNSPLHF
TRBV4-2	NA	TRBJ2-1	TRBD2	TGTGCCAGCAGCCAAGAAGGTAGCGGGACAACCTACAATGAGCAGTTCTTC	CASSQEGSGTTYNEQFF
TRBV4-1	NA	TRBJ1-1	TRBD1	TGCGCCAGCAGCCTCCAAACGACAGGGGGCGAGAACACTGAAGCTTTCTTT	CASSLQTTGGENTEAFF
TRBV10-3	NA	TRBJ2-7	TRBD1	TGTGCCATCGGGCGGGGGACAGGGGACTACGAGCAGTACTTC	CAIGRGTGDYEQYF
TRBV18	NA	TRBJ1-3	NA	TGTGCCAGCTCACTTCAGGGGTCCCCCTCTGGAAACACCATATATTTT	CASSLQGSPSGNTIYF
TRBV7-7	NA	TRBJ2-5	NA	TGTGCTAGCAGCTTGAGGGAGGACCAAGAGGCCCAGTACTTC	CASSLREDQEAQYF
TRBV6-1	NA	TRBJ1-4	NA	TGTGCCAGCAAAACAGGTCTCGATAATGAAAAACTGTTTTTT	CASKTGLDNEKLFF
TRBV2	NA	TRBJ2-7	NA	TGTGCCAGCAGTCCGGGGAGGAGCTCCTACGAGCAGTACTTC	CASSPGRSSYEQYF
TRBV2	NA	TRBJ1-5	NA	TGTGCCAGCAGTGAGAACCCCCGGAGCAATCAGCCCCAGCATTTT	CASSENPRSNQPQHF
TRBV5-1	NA	TRBJ1-2	NA	TGCGCCAGCAGCTTGGATTTTCTCCAGGGGCCACTCTATGGCTACACCTTC	CASSLDFLQGPLYGYTF
TRBV11-2	NA	TRBJ1-2	TRBD1	TGTGCCAGCAGCTTAGATGCCGGGACAGGGCCCTATGGCTACACCTTC	CASSLDAGTGPYGYTF
TRBV28	NA	TRBJ2-2	TRBD1	TGTGCCAGCAGTTACCTAGGGGGCGCCGGAACCGGGGAGCTGTTTTTT	CASSYLGGAGTGELFF
TRBV25-1	NA	TRBJ2-1	NA	TGTGCCAGCAGTGTTAGCGGAAAGCACAATGAGCAGTTCTTC	CASSVSGKHNEQFF
TRBV11-1	once	TRBJ2-7	TRBD1	TGTGCCAGCAGCCTAGACAGGGGCGAGCAGTACTTC	CASSLDRGEQYF
TRBV5-5	few	TRBJ1-4	NA	TGTGCCAGCAGCTTGCCCGGGGTGGGGGAAAAACTGTTTTTT	CASSLPGVGEKLFF
TRBV7-9	NA	TRBJ1-5	TRBD1	TGTGCCAGCAGCTCCGGGACAGGGGGCAATCAGCCCCAGCATTTT	CASSSGTGGNQPQHF
TRBV29-1	NA	TRBJ2-1	NA	TGCAGCGTTGCTGGTAGCGGTGGTGAGCAGTTCTTC	CSVAGSGGEQFF
TRBV28	NA	TRBJ1-1	NA	TGTGCCAGTCAGAACACTGAAGCTTTCTTT	CASQNTEAFF
TRBV4-2	once	TRBJ2-5	NA	TGTGCCAGCAGCCAAGATCTCGACAAGCGAGGGGAGACCCAGTACTTC	CASSQDLDKRGETQYF
TRBV12-5	NA	TRBJ1-6	TRBD1	TGTGCTAGTGAGGGACAGGGAGGTTTCTACGCTACTAGGTCCCTCCACTTT	CASEGQGGFYATRSLHF
TRBV29-1	NA	TRBJ1-1	TRBD1	TGCAGCGCGGCCCGGGGACAGGGGGACACTGAAGCTTTCTTT	CSAARGQGDTEAFF
TRBV7-9	NA	TRBJ1-4	NA	TGTGCCAGCAGCTTAGCCCCGCCGGGGTTTAATGAAAAACTGTTTTTT	CASSLAPPGFNEKLFF
TRBV19	NA	TRBJ1-2	TRBD1	TGTGCCAGTAGTGGGACAGGGGCTAACTATGGCTACACCTTC	CASSGTGANYGYTF
TRBV9	NA	TRBJ2-3	NA	TGTGCCAGCAGCGTACAAGAGGGACTGCAGTATTTT	CASSVQEGLQYF
TRBV28	NA	TRBJ1-2	TRBD1	TGTGCCAGCAGTAAGCCGGGACAGGGGAGGTTGGGCTATGGCTACACCTTC	CASSKPGQGRLGYGYTF
TRBV5-1	NA	TRBJ2-1	TRBD2	TGCGCCAGCAGCTTGGCCCGTTCTAGCGGGAGTTACAATGAGCAGTTCTTC	CASSLARSSGSYNEQFF
TRBV7-8	NA	TRBJ2-1	TRBD2	TGTGCCAGCAGCCAGCTAGCGGGAGCTCTCAATGAGCAGTTCTTC	CASSQLAGALNEQFF
TRBV6-4	NA	TRBJ2-5	TRBD1	TGTGCCAGCAGTGACTGGGGACAGGGGGCTCCAAGGACGGCGGAGACCCAGTACTTC	CASSDWGQGAPRTAETQYF
TRBV30	NA	TRBJ2-1	NA	TGTGCCTGGAGAACGCTAGTAGGCGGGGATGAGCAGTTCTTC	CAWRTLVGGDEQFF
TRBV9	NA	TRBJ2-7	TRBD1	TGTGCCAGCAGCGTTGCCGGGACAGGGCAATACGAGCAGTACTTC	CASSVAGTGQYEQYF
TRBV6-1	NA	TRBJ2-5	NA	TGTGCCAGCAGTGAAAGAGGGCTTCAAGAGACCCAGTACTTC	CASSERGLQETQYF
TRBV6-5	NA	TRBJ2-7	NA	TGTGCCAGCAGTATAAGAGGTTCCTACGAGCAGTACTTC	CASSIRGSYEQYF
TRBV7-9	NA	TRBJ2-5	NA	TGTGCCAGCAGCTCGACAGTTGGAGAGACCCAGTACTTC	CASSSTVGETQYF
TRBV9	NA	TRBJ2-7	TRBD1	TGTGCCAGCAGCGTAGACGGGACAGACTCCTACGAGCAGTACTTC	CASSVDGTDSYEQYF
TRBV27	NA	TRBJ2-7	NA	TGTGCCAGCAGTTTGTCTTATAACAGCTTCGCGCAGTGCTTC	CASSLSYNSFAQCF
TRBV5-6	NA	TRBJ2-5	NA	TGTGCCAGCAGCTTGGTCGCAGGGTTGAAGACCCAGTACTTC	CASSLVAGLKTQYF
TRBV20-1	NA	TRBJ2-7	NA	TGCAGTGTTGCGGGCCCTGAGAAGCAGTACTTC	CSVAGPEKQYF
TRBV5-6	NA	TRBJ1-4	TRBD1	TGTGCCAGCAGCTACGGGACAGGGTATGAAAAACTGTTTTTT	CASSYGTGYEKLFF
TRBV27	once	TRBJ2-3	NA	TGTGCCAGCACCTCGCTGGACAGAGGCCCAGATACGCAGTATTTT	CASTSLDRGPDTQYF
TRBV10-3	few	TRBJ2-7	TRBD1	TGTGCCATCAGTGAATCGTCGGGCCTAAGAGCCGACAGGGTTCACGAGCAGTACTTC	CAISESSGLRADRVHEQYF
TRBV27	NA	TRBJ2-1	TRBD2	TGTGCCAGCAGTAGACTAGCGGAGGACAATGAGCAGTTCTTC	CASSRLAEDNEQFF
TRBV10-3	NA	TRBJ2-1	TRBD2	TGTGCCATCAGTTATGGACTAGCGGAGCTGAATGAGCAGTTCTTC	CAISYGLAELNEQFF
TRBV4-1	NA	TRBJ2-3	TRBD2	TGCGCCAGCAGCCAAGTCCGGGGACTAGCGGATCTGAGGGGGCTCACAGATACGCAGTATTTT	CASSQVRGLADLRGLTDTQYF
TRBV6-5	NA	TRBJ2-7	NA	TGTGCCAGCAGTTACAGGGGTTTCTCCTACGAGCAGTACTTC	CASSYRGFSYEQYF
TRBV5-4	NA	TRBJ2-7	TRBD2	TGTGCCAGCAGCCAGTGGACCCTCCTGAGACTAGCGGGTGGCGAGCAGTACTTC	CASSQWTLLRLAGGEQYF
TRBV7-9	NA	TRBJ2-1	TRBD2	TGTGCCAGCAGCTTCCGGGACTACTACAATGAGCAGTTCTTC	CASSFRDYYNEQFF
TRBV10-3	NA	TRBJ2-1	TRBD1	TGTGCCATCGGGACAGGGGCTCGACCACCTTCCTACAATGAGCAGTTCTTC	CAIGTGARPPSYNEQFF
TRBV19	NA	TRBJ2-1	TRBD2	TGTGCCAGTAGTATTTGGACTAGCGGGAGAAGCAGAGGTGAGCAGTTCTTC	CASSIWTSGRSRGEQFF
TRBV21-1	NA	TRBJ2-7	NA	TGTGCCAGCAGCAAAGAACTATCAGGTCCGGGAATTCTGGACTACGAGCAGTACTTC	CASSKELSGPGILDYEQYF